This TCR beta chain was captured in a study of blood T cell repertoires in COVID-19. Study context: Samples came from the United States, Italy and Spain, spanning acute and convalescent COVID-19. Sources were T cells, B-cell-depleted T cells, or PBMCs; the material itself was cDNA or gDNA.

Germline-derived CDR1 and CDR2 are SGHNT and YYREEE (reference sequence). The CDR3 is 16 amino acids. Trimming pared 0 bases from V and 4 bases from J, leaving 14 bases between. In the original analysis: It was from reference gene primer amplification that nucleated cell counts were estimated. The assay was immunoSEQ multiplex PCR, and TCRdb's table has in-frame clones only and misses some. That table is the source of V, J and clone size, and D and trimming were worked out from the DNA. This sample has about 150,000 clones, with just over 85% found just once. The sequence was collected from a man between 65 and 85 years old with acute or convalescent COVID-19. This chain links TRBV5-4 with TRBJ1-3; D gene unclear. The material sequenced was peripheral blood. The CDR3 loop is CASSLEAGARGNTIYF. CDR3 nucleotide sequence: TGTGCCAGCAGCTTGGAGGCTGGAGCTCGGGGAAACACCATATATTTT.